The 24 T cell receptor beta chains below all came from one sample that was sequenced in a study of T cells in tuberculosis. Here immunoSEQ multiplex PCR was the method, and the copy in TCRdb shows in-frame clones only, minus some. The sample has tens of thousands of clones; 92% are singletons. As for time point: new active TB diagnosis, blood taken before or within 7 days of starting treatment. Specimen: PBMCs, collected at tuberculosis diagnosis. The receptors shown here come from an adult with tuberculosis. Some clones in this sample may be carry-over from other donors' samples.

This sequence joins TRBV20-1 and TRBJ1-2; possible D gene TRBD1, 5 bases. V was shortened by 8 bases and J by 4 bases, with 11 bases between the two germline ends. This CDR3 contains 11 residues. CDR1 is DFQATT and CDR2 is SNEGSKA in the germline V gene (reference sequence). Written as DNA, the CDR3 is TGCAGTACGCGGGGGGGCTATGGCTACACCTTC. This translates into CSTRGGYGYTF.

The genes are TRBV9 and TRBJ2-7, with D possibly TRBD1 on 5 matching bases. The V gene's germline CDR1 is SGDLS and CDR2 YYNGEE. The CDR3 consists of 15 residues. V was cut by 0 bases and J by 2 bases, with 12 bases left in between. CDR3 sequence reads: CASSVDPGLTYEQYF. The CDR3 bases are TGTGCCAGCAGCGTAGATCCAGGGCTCACCTACGAGCAGTACTTC.

CDR3 in DNA: TGCGCCAGCAGCCACCCTTTGGCCCGACAGGGGCAGGGTGGCTACACCTTC. This translates into CASSHPLARQGQGGYTF. The rearrangement uses TRBV4-1 and TRBJ1-2, with 8 bases lining up with TRBD1. Per the germline V gene, CDR1 is MGHRA and CDR2 is YSYEKL. This CDR3 has 17 amino acids. The V and J ends lost 3 bases and 7 bases, in that order; junction bases with no gene match: 16.

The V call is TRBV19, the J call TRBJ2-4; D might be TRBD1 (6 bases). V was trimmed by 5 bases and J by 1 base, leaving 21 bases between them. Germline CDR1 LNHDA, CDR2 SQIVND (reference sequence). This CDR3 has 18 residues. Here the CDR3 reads CASSHRVNRNAAKNIQYF. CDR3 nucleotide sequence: TGTGCCAGTAGTCACAGGGTTAATCGGAATGCGGCCAAAAACATTCAGTACTTC.

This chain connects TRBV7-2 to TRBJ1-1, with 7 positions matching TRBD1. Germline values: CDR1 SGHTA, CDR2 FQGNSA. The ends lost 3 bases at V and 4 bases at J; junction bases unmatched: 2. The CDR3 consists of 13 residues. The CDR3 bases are TGTGCCAGCAGCTTTAAGGGGGCCACTGAAGCTTTCTTT. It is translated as CASSFKGATEAFF.

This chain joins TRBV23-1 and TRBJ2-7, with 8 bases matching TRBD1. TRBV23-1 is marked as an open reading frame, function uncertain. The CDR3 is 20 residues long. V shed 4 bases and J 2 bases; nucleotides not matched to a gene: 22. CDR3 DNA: TGCGCCAGCAGTCCCCCAAAGACCCAGACAGGGGCATACTATACCTACGAGCAGTACTTC. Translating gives CASSPPKTQTGAYYTYEQYF.

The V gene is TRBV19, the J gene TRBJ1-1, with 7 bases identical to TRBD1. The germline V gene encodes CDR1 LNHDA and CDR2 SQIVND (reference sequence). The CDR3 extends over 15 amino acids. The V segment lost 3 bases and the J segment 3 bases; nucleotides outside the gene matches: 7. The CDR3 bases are TGTGCCAGTAGTATCCCGGGACAGATCCACACTGAAGCTTTCTTT. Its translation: CASSIPGQIHTEAFF.

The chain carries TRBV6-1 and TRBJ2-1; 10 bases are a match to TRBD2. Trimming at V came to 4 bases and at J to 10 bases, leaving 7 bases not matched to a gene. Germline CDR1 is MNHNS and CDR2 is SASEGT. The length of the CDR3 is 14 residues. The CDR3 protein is CASSGSGGAREQFF. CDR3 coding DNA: TGTGCCAGCAGTGGGAGCGGGGGGGCAAGAGAGCAGTTCTTC.

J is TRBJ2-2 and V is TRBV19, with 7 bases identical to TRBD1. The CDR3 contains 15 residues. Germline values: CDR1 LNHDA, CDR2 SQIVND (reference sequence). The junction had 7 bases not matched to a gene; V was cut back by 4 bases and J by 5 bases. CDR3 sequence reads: CASSTPTGWTGELFF. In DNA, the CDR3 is TGTGCCAGTAGTACCCCGACAGGGTGGACCGGGGAGCTGTTTTTT.

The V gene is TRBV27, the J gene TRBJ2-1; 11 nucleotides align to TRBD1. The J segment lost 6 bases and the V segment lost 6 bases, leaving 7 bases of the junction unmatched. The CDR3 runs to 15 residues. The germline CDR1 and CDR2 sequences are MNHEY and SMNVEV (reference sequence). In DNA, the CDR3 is TGTGCCAGCAGGGAGGACAGGGGGCGAATCAATGAGCAGTTCTTC. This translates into CASREDRGRINEQFF.

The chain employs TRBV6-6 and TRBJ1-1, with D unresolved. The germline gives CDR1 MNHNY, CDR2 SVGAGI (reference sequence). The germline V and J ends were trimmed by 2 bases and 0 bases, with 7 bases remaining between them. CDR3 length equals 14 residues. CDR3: CASSYGQMNTEAFF. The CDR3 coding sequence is TGTGCCAGCAGTTACGGGCAGATGAACACTGAAGCTTTCTTT.

The CDR3 loop is CASSLVDRGNTEAFF. CDR3 in DNA: TGTGCCAGCAGCTTGGTTGACAGGGGGAACACTGAAGCTTTCTTT. The V gene is TRBV5-6, the J gene TRBJ1-1; 8 bases align to TRBD1. This CDR3 region has 15 residues. Germline trimming cut 0 bases from V and 1 base from J; bases unmatched to any gene: 2. The germline gives CDR1 SGHDT, CDR2 YYEEEE.

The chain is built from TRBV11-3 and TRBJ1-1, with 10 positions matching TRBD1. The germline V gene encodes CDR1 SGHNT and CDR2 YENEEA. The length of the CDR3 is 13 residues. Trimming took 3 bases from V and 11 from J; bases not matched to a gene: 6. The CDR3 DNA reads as TGTGCCAGCAGCTTCCACGGGACAGGGGTGGCTTTCTTT. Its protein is CASSFHGTGVAFF.

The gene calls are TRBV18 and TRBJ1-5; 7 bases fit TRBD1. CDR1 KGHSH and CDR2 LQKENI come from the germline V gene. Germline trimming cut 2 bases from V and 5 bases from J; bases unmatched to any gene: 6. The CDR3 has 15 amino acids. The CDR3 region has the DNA TGTGCCAGCTCACCAGTACAGGGGACTCATCAGCCCCAGCATTTT. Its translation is CASSPVQGTHQPQHF. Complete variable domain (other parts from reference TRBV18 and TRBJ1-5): NAGVMQNPRHLVRRRGQEARLRCSPMKGHSHVYWYRQLPEEGLKFMVYLQKENIIDESGMPKERFSAEFPKEGPSILRIQQVVRGDSAAYFCASSPVQGTHQPQHFGDGTRLSIL.

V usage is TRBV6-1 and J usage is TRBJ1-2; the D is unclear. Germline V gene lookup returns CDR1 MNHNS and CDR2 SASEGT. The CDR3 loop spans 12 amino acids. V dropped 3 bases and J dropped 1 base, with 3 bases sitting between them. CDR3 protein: CASSDINYGYTF. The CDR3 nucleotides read TGTGCCAGCAGTGATATTAACTATGGCTACACCTTC.

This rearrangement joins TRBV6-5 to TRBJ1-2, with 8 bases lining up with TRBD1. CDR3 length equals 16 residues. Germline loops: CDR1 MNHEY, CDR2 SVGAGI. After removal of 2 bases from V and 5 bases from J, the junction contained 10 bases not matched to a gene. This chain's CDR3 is CASSYPLGQGQYGYTF. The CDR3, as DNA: TGTGCCAGCAGTTACCCCCTAGGACAGGGTCAATATGGCTACACCTTC.

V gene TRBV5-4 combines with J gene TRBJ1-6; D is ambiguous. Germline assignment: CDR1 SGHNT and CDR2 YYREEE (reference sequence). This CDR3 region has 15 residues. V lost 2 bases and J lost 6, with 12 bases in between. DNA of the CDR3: TGTGCCAGCAGCTTCGTTGGTTACTTTAATTCACCCCTCCACTTT. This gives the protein CASSFVGYFNSPLHF.

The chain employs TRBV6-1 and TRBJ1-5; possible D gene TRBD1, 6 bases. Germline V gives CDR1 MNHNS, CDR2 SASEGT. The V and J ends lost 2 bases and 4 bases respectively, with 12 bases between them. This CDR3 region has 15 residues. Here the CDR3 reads CASSELGAPNQPQHF. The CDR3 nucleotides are TGTGCCAGCAGTGAATTGGGGGCGCCTAATCAGCCCCAGCATTTT.

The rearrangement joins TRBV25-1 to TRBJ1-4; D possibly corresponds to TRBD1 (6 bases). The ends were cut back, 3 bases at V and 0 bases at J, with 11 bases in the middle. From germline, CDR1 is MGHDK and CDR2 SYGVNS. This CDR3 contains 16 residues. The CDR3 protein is CASSEDRISTNEKLFF. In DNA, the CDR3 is TGTGCCAGCAGTGAGGACAGAATCTCAACTAATGAAAAACTGTTTTTT.

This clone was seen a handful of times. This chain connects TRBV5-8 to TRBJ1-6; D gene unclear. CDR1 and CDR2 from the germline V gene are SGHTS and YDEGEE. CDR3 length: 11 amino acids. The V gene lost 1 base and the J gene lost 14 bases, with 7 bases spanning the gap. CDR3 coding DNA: TGTGCCAGCAGCTTGCTCCAGTCCCTCCACTTT. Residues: CASSLLQSLHF.

The CDR3 coding sequence is TGTGCCAGTAGCGCAGGGGTCAACAATGAGCAGTTCTTC. Its protein is CASSAGVNNEQFF. The chain combines TRBV19 with TRBJ2-1; a weak D match, TRBD1 (6 bases). The germline V gene has CDR1 LNHDA and CDR2 SQIVND (reference sequence). V lost 6 bases and J 5 bases, leaving 11 bases between the germline ends. This CDR3 spans 13 amino acids.

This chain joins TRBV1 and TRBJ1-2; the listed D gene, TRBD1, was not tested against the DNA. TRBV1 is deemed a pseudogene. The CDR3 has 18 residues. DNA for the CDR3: TGCACCAGCAGCCAGGGCTTTGAGGGGGACGGCCCCTCCGAAGGCTACACCTTC. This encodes CTSSQGFEGDGPSEGYTF.

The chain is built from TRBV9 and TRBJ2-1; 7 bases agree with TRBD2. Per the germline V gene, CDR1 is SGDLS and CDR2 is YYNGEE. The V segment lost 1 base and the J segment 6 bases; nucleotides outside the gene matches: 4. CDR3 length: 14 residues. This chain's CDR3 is CASSVRSGGNEQFF. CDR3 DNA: TGTGCCAGCAGCGTACGATCGGGGGGCAATGAGCAGTTCTTC.

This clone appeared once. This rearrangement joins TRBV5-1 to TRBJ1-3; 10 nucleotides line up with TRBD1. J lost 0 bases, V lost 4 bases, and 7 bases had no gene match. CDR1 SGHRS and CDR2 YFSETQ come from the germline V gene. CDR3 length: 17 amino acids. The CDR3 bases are TGCGCCAGCAGCCTTGGGACAGGGGTCCACTCTGGAAACACCATATATTTT. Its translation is CASSLGTGVHSGNTIYF.